The 32 T cell receptor beta chains below come from one sample, sequenced in a study of identical twins. In TCRdb, the 5' RACE reads were re-called with MiXCR into one record per CDR3 protein. This table has about 500,000 distinct CDR3 sequences, roughly an eighth appearing once. This same sample was also part of a study on yellow fever vaccine responses in identical twins.

The sample consisted of CD4+ T cells sorted from blood. The receptor set was obtained from a young woman in good health.

This clonotype was counted between two and nine times. The chain is built from TRBV20-1 and TRBJ1-4, with D perhaps TRBD1 (6 bases). Trimming left V 3 bases short and J 7 bases short, with 18 bases between. Germline V gives CDR1 DFQATT, CDR2 SNEGSKA (reference sequence). The CDR3 spans 15 residues. The CDR3 protein is CSARGGQGQREKLFF. The CDR3 coding sequence is TGCAGTGCTAGGGGGGGCCAGGGGCAACGTGAAAAACTGTTTTTT.

The V and J genes are TRBV20-1 and TRBJ2-7; D ambiguous. The CDR3 length is 12 residues. Germline-derived CDR1 and CDR2 are DFQATT and SNEGSKA (reference sequence). Trimming cost V 5 bases and J 11 bases, with 19 bases left between them. This chain's CDR3 is CSALDRTRSKYF. DNA of the CDR3: TGCAGTGCTCTAGATCGCACCCGGTCAAAGTACTTC.

This chain uses TRBV29-1 with TRBJ2-5, with 8 bases fitting TRBD1. Germline V CDR1 and CDR2: SQVTM, ANQGSEA. The length of the CDR3 is 13 residues. The ends lost 3 bases at V and 6 bases at J; junction bases unmatched: 6. CDR3: CSVDRQGTKTQYF. Written as DNA, the CDR3 is TGCAGCGTTGACCGACAGGGGACGAAGACCCAGTACTTC.

This clonotype has at least ten counts. The V and J genes are TRBV28 and TRBJ2-3; 15 bases fit TRBD2. Per germline, CDR1 MDHEN and CDR2 SYDVKM. The CDR3 is made up of 17 amino acids. J gave up 4 bases and V 5 bases, and 7 bases lay outside the gene matches. CDR3 amino acids: CASSLWTSGREADTQYF. CDR3 nucleotide sequence: TGTGCCAGCAGTCTCTGGACTAGCGGGAGGGAGGCAGATACGCAGTATTTT.

In this sample, this clonotype turned up a few times. CDR3 region: CASSPVEGLAGPYSSYNEQFF. The CDR3 DNA is TGTGCCAGCAGTCCAGTAGAAGGACTAGCGGGACCTTATAGCTCCTACAATGAGCAGTTCTTC. This chain joins TRBV27 and TRBJ2-1, with 12 bases matching TRBD2. Trimming cost V 5 bases and J 0 bases; bases outside gene matches: 17. In germline, CDR1 is MNHEY, CDR2 SMNVEV (reference sequence). CDR3 length: 21 amino acids.

The chain employs TRBV25-1 and TRBJ2-3, with a weak D call TRBD1 (5 bases). Trimming removed 6 bases at V and 7 bases at J, with 23 bases between. CDR1 is MGHDK and CDR2 is SYGVNS in the germline V gene. The CDR3 is 16 amino acids. The CDR3 DNA reads as TGTGCCAGCAGGCAGGGTGCGACACCTTTTCTCCATACGCAGTATTTT. Translation: CASRQGATPFLHTQYF.

In this sample, this clonotype turned up a few times. The chain uses TRBV27 and TRBJ2-7; 8 bases align to TRBD2. Germline values: CDR1 MNHEY, CDR2 SMNVEV (reference sequence). The CDR3 runs 15 residues. J lost 4 bases, V lost 2 bases, and 7 bases had no gene match. The CDR3 protein is CASSLTGPGGYEQYF. The CDR3 DNA reads TGTGCCAGCAGTTTAACCGGCCCGGGGGGGTACGAGCAGTACTTC.

The chain joins TRBV28 to TRBJ2-5, with D possibly TRBD2 on 6 matching bases. Germline loops: CDR1 MDHEN, CDR2 SYDVKM. This CDR3 spans 14 amino acids. Trimming left V 7 bases short and J 3 bases short, with 15 bases between. The CDR3 bases are TGTGCCAGCAACCAGGACTGGAGGGAAGAGACCCAGTACTTC. Translated: CASNQDWREETQYF.

There are many counts of this clonotype. The chain combines TRBV5-1 with TRBJ2-5; 9 bases map to TRBD1. Per the germline V gene, CDR1 is SGHRS and CDR2 is YFSETQ. The V segment lost 4 bases and the J segment 5 bases; nucleotides outside the gene matches: 9. This CDR3 comprises 15 residues. The CDR3 nucleotides are TGCGCCAGCAGCCCGATTCCCGGGACAGGGGAGACCCAGTACTTC. It is translated as CASSPIPGTGETQYF.

V usage is TRBV6-1 and J usage is TRBJ2-7; TRBD1 aligns across 7 bases. Trimming took 2 bases from V and 0 from J; bases not matched to a gene: 4. Germline CDR1 MNHNS, CDR2 SASEGT. The CDR3 totals 15 residues. For the CDR3, the DNA is TGTGCCAGCAGTGAAACTGGGGACAGCTCCTACGAGCAGTACTTC. Translated, it gives CASSETGDSSYEQYF.

This clonotype was counted at least ten times. The chain recombines TRBV7-2 with TRBJ2-7; D is ambiguous. The germline V and J ends were trimmed by 0 bases and 7 bases, with 13 bases remaining between them. Germline lookup yields CDR1 SGHTA and CDR2 FQGNSA. This CDR3 spans 14 amino acids. The CDR3 here is CASSLAVTPGEQYF. The CDR3, as DNA: TGTGCCAGCAGCTTAGCGGTAACGCCTGGAGAGCAGTACTTC.

This chain connects TRBV28 to TRBJ1-1; D call uncertain. The CDR3 totals 14 residues. With 7 bases removed from V and 0 bases from J, the gap between germline ends came to 12 bases. Germline V CDR1 and CDR2: MDHEN, SYDVKM. The CDR3 nucleotides read TGTGCCAGCACCACGGCCAAGATGAACACTGAAGCTTTCTTT. Translation gives CASTTAKMNTEAFF. Using reference TRBV28 and TRBJ1-1 for the parts outside the CDR3, the full variable domain is DVKVTQSSRYLVKRTGEKVFLECVQDMDHENMFWYRQDPGLGLRLIYFSYDVKMKEKGDIPEGYSVSREKKERFSLILESASTNQTSMYLCASTTAKMNTEAFFGQGTRLTVV.

Worth noting for this clonotype: A much larger clone sits a single nucleotide away, making a read error possible. The chain employs TRBV6-2 or TRBV6-3 and TRBJ2-7; D not certain. The CDR3 totals 11 residues. Between the trimmed V and J ends, which lost 7 bases and 0 bases, there was a span of 4 bases. Germline values: CDR1 MNHEY, CDR2 SVGEGT. DNA of the CDR3: TGTGCCAGCACCCACTCCTACGAGCAGTACTTC. Its protein product is CASTHSYEQYF.

This clonotype has a count of ten or more. The rearrangement uses TRBV20-1 and TRBJ2-7, with 7 positions matching TRBD2. There are 18 residues in the CDR3. The junction had 22 bases not matched to a gene; V was cut back by 8 bases and J by 0 bases. Germline V gene data show CDR1 as DFQATT and CDR2 as SNEGSKA (reference sequence). DNA of the CDR3: TGCAGTCCTCAACGACTAGCCCTCTCCGTTAAGCTCTCCTACGAGCAGTACTTC. This translates into CSPQRLALSVKLSYEQYF.

V gene TRBV18 combines with J gene TRBJ2-5; D gene ambiguous. The CDR3 length is 15 residues. Germline V gene data show CDR1 as KGHSH and CDR2 as LQKENI. Trimming shortened V by 2 bases and J by 1 base, and 11 bases separated the two germline ends. The CDR3 is CASSPYDGAQETQYF. Written as DNA, the CDR3 is TGTGCCAGCTCACCATACGATGGCGCCCAAGAGACCCAGTACTTC.

This clonotype was detected a few times. The chain links TRBV7-8 to TRBJ2-1; tentatively, D is TRBD1 or TRBD2 (5 bases each). This CDR3 is built from 16 residues. Germline V gene data show CDR1 as SGHVS and CDR2 as FQNEAQ. Trimming took 6 bases from V and 7 from J, leaving 22 bases between them. The CDR3 DNA follows: TGTGCCAGCAGATACTCCGGGGCTAGCCGAGCTAATGAGCAGTTCTTC. Its protein is CASRYSGASRANEQFF.

This clonotype was detected only a few times. The rearrangement uses TRBV28 and TRBJ2-7, with D possibly matching TRBD1 (6 bases). Germline V gene sequence: CDR1 MDHEN, CDR2 SYDVKM. This CDR3 has 11 residues. The CDR3, as DNA: TGTGCTATTATACAGGGTTACGAGCAGTACTTC. Translation: CAIIQGYEQYF.

Here the CDR3 DNA reads TGTGCCACCAGTGACCCAGGACGTAACTCTGGGGCCAACGTCCTGACTTTC. Protein sequence: CATSDPGRNSGANVLTF. This chain links TRBV24-1 with TRBJ2-6; D gene uncertain. The CDR3 has 17 amino acids. The germline CDR1 and CDR2 sequences are KGHDR and SFDVKD. V was cut by 4 bases and J by 0 bases, with 12 bases left in between.

A few counts support this clonotype. This chain uses TRBV14 with TRBJ2-1; D possibly uses TRBD1 or TRBD2 (5 bases each). Trimming removed 4 bases at V and 5 bases at J, with 18 bases between. The germline V gene has CDR1 SGHDN and CDR2 FVKESK. This CDR3 region has 16 residues. CDR3 sequence reads: CASSPLAGSIDNEQFF. The CDR3 DNA sequence: TGTGCCAGCAGCCCCTTGGCAGGGAGCATTGACAATGAGCAGTTCTTC.

This clonotype was counted between two and nine times. This chain links TRBV5-6 with TRBJ2-6, with D unresolved. CDR3 length: 15 residues. V was cut by 2 bases and J by 4 bases, with 10 bases left in between. CDR1 and CDR2 from the germline V gene are SGHDT and YYEEEE. The CDR3 loop reads CASSFRAVGANVLTF. Here the CDR3 DNA reads TGTGCCAGCAGCTTTCGAGCCGTAGGGGCCAACGTCCTGACTTTC.

The CDR3 region is CASSGDRTGELFF. Written as DNA, the CDR3 is TGTGCCAGCAGCGGGGACCGCACCGGGGAGCTGTTTTTT. This chain connects TRBV7-2 to TRBJ2-2; the D call may be TRBD1 or TRBD2 (5 bases each). From germline, CDR1 is SGHTA and CDR2 FQGNSA. The CDR3 totals 13 residues. Trimming cost V 5 bases and J 4 bases, with 8 bases left between them.

The rearrangement uses TRBV5-1 and TRBJ2-7, with a possible D match to TRBD2 (5 bases). The V end lost 0 bases, the J end lost 0 bases, and 13 bases lay between the germline ends. This CDR3 spans 16 amino acids. Germline V lookup: CDR1 SGHRS, CDR2 YFSETQ. For the CDR3, the DNA is TGCGCCAGCAGCTTGGATGGAGGCCAAAACTCCTACGAGCAGTACTTC. Its translation is CASSLDGGQNSYEQYF. Looking up the rest from reference TRBV5-1 and TRBJ2-7 gives the full variable domain: KAGVTQTPRYLIKTRGQQVTLSCSPISGHRSVSWYQQTPGQGLQFLFEYFSETQRNKGNFPGRFSGRQFSNSRSEMNVSTLELGDSALYLCASSLDGGQNSYEQYFGPGTRLTVT.

The CDR3 loop is CASSFGGADEKLFF. The CDR3 DNA is TGTGCCAGCAGTTTCGGGGGGGCGGATGAAAAACTGTTTTTT. The chain recombines TRBV5-8 with TRBJ1-4, with D possibly matching TRBD1 (6 bases). CDR1 is SGHTS, CDR2 YDEGEE, per germline. This CDR3 is 14 amino acids long. V was trimmed by 5 bases and J by 6 bases, leaving 14 bases between them.

The chain has TRBV6-5 and TRBJ1-2, with a possible D match to TRBD1 (5 bases). The CDR3 consists of 14 residues. V was shortened by 0 bases and J by 7 bases, with 12 bases between the two germline ends. Per germline, CDR1 MNHEY and CDR2 SVGAGI. The CDR3 bases are TGTGCCAGCAGTTACTCGATCTTGGGGGGTGGCTACACCTTC. It codes for CASSYSILGGGYTF.

V is TRBV12-3 or TRBV12-4 and J is TRBJ2-1, with 9 nucleotides matching TRBD2. There are 14 residues in the CDR3. The V and J ends lost 3 bases and 4 bases, in that order; junction bases with no gene match: 1. The CDR3 sequence: CASSFLAGYNEQFF. CDR3 DNA sequence: TGTGCCAGCAGTTTCCTAGCGGGGTACAATGAGCAGTTCTTC.

V and J are TRBV7-9 and TRBJ2-5; tentative D call: TRBD2 (5 bases). V was clipped by 3 bases and J by 2 bases, with 16 bases between them. Germline lookup yields CDR1 SEHNR and CDR2 FQNEAQ (reference sequence). There are 16 residues in the CDR3. The CDR3 region has the DNA TGTGCCAGCAGCTTCCCTACATGGACTTCTCAAGAGACCCAGTACTTC. Protein: CASSFPTWTSQETQYF.

This chain links TRBV12-3 or TRBV12-4 with TRBJ1-5, with D uncertain. The germline V and J ends were trimmed by 3 bases and 8 bases, with 11 bases remaining between them. The CDR3 is 13 amino acids. The CDR3 is CASSLGGWKPQHF. In DNA form, the CDR3 reads TGTGCCAGCAGTTTGGGAGGCTGGAAGCCCCAGCATTTT.

A few counts support this clonotype. The chain recombines TRBV12-3 or TRBV12-4 with TRBJ1-1; TRBD1 agrees at 9 bases. This CDR3 has 13 residues. J lost 11 bases, V lost 6 bases, and 10 bases had no gene match. For the CDR3, the DNA is TGTGCCAGCAGGGGACAGGGCTCTTCCGAGGCTTTCTTT. Amino acid sequence: CASRGQGSSEAFF.

This sequence joins TRBV6-1 and TRBJ2-2; 11 nucleotides match TRBD2. The CDR3 is 15 amino acids. Germline CDR1 and CDR2: MNHNS and SASEGT. Trimming at V came to 6 bases and at J to 7 bases, leaving 7 bases not matched to a gene. The CDR3 nucleotides read TGTGCCAGCAGGAGTAGCGGGAGGGGAGGCGGGGAGCTGTTTTTT. Amino acid sequence: CASRSSGRGGGELFF.

The CDR3 DNA is TGTGCCAGCAGCCTGGGACTAGCGGCCGTGAAAGATACGCAGTATTTT. Its protein product is CASSLGLAAVKDTQYF. The chain combines TRBV7-9 with TRBJ2-3; 11 nucleotides line up with TRBD2. V shed 5 bases and J 5 bases; nucleotides not matched to a gene: 9. CDR1 and CDR2 (germline): SEHNR, FQNEAQ (reference sequence). The CDR3 spans 16 residues.

This clonotype has more than one count but fewer than ten. This chain joins TRBV21-1 and TRBJ2-1; the listed D gene, TRBD1, was not tested against the DNA. TRBV21-1 is annotated as a pseudogene. This CDR3 contains 14 residues. CDR3 coding DNA: TGTGCCAGCTGTGATAAGACAGGCGGGCATGAGCAGTTCTTC. This encodes CASCDKTGGHEQFF.

This clonotype was observed a handful of times. The V and J genes are TRBV15 and TRBJ2-4, with D possibly being TRBD2 (6 bases). Deletions cut 1 base from V and 6 bases from J, with 13 bases between. The V gene's germline CDR1 is LNHNV and CDR2 YYDKDF (reference sequence). The CDR3 loop spans 15 amino acids. This chain's CDR3 is CATSRGRADSNIQYF. The CDR3 region has the DNA TGTGCCACCAGCAGAGGGAGGGCGGACTCAAACATTCAGTACTTC. The whole variable domain, remainder taken from reference TRBV15 and TRBJ2-4, is DAMVIQNPRYQVTQFGKPVTLSCSQTLNHNVMYWYQQKSSQAPKLLFHYYDKDFNNEADTPDNFQSRRPNTSFCFLDIRSPGLGDTAMYLCATSRGRADSNIQYFGAGTRLSVL.